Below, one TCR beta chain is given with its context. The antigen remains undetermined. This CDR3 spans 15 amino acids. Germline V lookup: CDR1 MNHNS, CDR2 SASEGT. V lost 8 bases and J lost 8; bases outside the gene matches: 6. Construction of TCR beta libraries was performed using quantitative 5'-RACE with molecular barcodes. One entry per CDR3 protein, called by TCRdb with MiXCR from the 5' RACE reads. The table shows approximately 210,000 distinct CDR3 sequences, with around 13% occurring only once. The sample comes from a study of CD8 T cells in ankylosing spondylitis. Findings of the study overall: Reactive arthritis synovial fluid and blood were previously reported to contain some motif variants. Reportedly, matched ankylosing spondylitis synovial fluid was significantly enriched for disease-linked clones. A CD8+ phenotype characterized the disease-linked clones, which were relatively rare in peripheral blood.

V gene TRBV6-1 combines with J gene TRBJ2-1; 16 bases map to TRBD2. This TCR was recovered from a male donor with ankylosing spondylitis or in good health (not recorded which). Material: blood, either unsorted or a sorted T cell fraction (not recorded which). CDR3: CASLGTSGRADEQFF. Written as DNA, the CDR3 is TGTGCCAGCCTTGGGACTAGCGGGAGGGCGGATGAGCAGTTCTTC.